The 22 T cell receptor beta chains below come from one sample, sequenced in a study of monozygotic twins with inflammatory bowel disease. TCRdb re-called the 5' RACE reads and gives one entry per CDR3 protein, without DNA. The listing records approximately 160,000 distinct CDR3 sequences. Sequencing used blood. These receptors were collected from a human donor with ulcerative colitis or Crohn's disease, or a healthy co-twin of an affected twin (not recorded which).

The chain combines TRBV20-1 with TRBJ1-5; absent DNA, TCRdb's TRBD1 call cannot be checked. The CDR3 length is 15 residues. The germline gives CDR1 DFQATT, CDR2 SNEGSKA (reference sequence). This CDR3 reads CSARAGRGPHQPQHF.

This sequence joins TRBV7-2 and TRBJ2-7; checking the TCRdb D call of TRBD2 is not possible without DNA. The CDR3 has 14 amino acids. Germline V gene data show CDR1 as SGHTA and CDR2 as FQGNSA. CDR3 protein: CASSVGLAGVEQYF.

V is TRBV10-3 and J is TRBJ2-5; lacking DNA, the TRBD2 call made by TCRdb goes unchecked. Germline V lookup: CDR1 ENHRY, CDR2 SYGVKD. The CDR3 is made up of 18 amino acids. The CDR3 is CAISEGVAGGSEQETQYF.

J is TRBJ2-1 and V is TRBV15. Germline values: CDR1 LNHNV, CDR2 YYDKDF (reference sequence). This CDR3 has 12 residues. This chain's CDR3 is CATSRGLNEQFF.

This sequence joins TRBV11-2 and TRBJ1-1. The CDR3 is 13 amino acids. The germline V gene has CDR1 SGHAT and CDR2 FQNNGV. The CDR3 loop reads CASNLRVLPEAFF.

CDR3 region: CSAIKAGSTTDTQYF. This chain connects TRBV20-1 to TRBJ2-3. Germline CDR1 and CDR2: DFQATT and SNEGSKA (reference sequence). The CDR3 is 15 residues long.

The chain is built from TRBV29-1 and TRBJ2-1; TCRdb gives TRBD2 as the D gene, but with no DNA this cannot be confirmed. The CDR3 loop spans 13 amino acids. Germline V gene lookup returns CDR1 SQVTM and CDR2 ANQGSEA. CDR3 protein: CSVGLGADLVEFF.

This chain uses TRBV5-1 with TRBJ1-6. The germline V gene encodes CDR1 SGHRS and CDR2 YFSETQ. The CDR3 covers 14 residues. CDR3 protein: CASSLEAGRSPLHF.

The chain combines TRBV9 with TRBJ2-2; TCRdb calls TRBD1, which cannot be checked without DNA. CDR3 length: 15 residues. The germline CDR1 and CDR2 sequences are SGDLS and YYNGEE. The CDR3 is CASSVETGYTGELFF.

The V gene is TRBV20-1, the J gene TRBJ2-2; TCRdb's assignment of TRBD1 cannot be checked, as there is no DNA. The CDR3 sequence is 13 residues long. CDR1 is DFQATT, CDR2 SNEGSKA, per germline (reference sequence). CDR3 amino acids: CSASAPGPGELFF.

The chain uses TRBV5-1 and TRBJ2-2; the D gene TCRdb calls, TRBD1, cannot be checked with no DNA. This CDR3 spans 16 amino acids. Germline-derived CDR1 and CDR2 are SGHRS and YFSETQ. Here the CDR3 reads CASRRQGTLVTGELFF.

V gene TRBV7-8 combines with J gene TRBJ2-5; the D gene TCRdb calls, TRBD1, cannot be checked with no DNA. This CDR3 contains 13 residues. Germline values: CDR1 SGHVS, CDR2 FQNEAQ. The CDR3 protein is CASSLGGGETQYF. Complete variable domain (other parts from reference TRBV7-8 and TRBJ2-5): GAGVSQSPRYKVAKRGQDVALRCDPISGHVSLFWYQQALGQGPEFLTYFQNEAQLDKSGLPSDRFFAERPEGSVSTLKIQRTQQEDSAVYLCASSLGGGETQYFGPGTRLLVL.

This chain connects TRBV5-1 to TRBJ2-7; TCRdb designates TRBD1, a call that cannot be tested without DNA. The CDR3 is 16 amino acids. Germline CDR1 reads SGHRS; CDR2 reads YFSETQ. The CDR3: CASSGYNGGTGGEQYF.

The rearrangement links TRBV5-6 to TRBJ1-2. The CDR3 is made up of 11 amino acids. CDR1 is SGHDT and CDR2 is YYEEEE in the germline V gene. The CDR3 loop is CASSRDYGYTF.

This sequence joins TRBV5-1 and TRBJ1-3; TCRdb's D call, TRBD1, is unchecked because there is no DNA. CDR1 is SGHRS and CDR2 is YFSETQ in the germline V gene. The length of the CDR3 is 14 residues. The CDR3 sequence: CASSPGVGQSTIYF.

The chain couples TRBV12-3 or TRBV12-4 to TRBJ2-3; absent DNA, TCRdb's TRBD1 call cannot be checked. The CDR3 has 17 amino acids. The CDR3 reads CASSRRTGRFSTDTQYF.

The chain combines TRBV6-2 or TRBV6-3 with TRBJ2-7; TCRdb designates TRBD2, a call that cannot be tested without DNA. Germline values: CDR1 MNHEY, CDR2 SVGEGT. The CDR3 consists of 18 residues. The CDR3 protein is CASSYPSLQRPTSYEQYF.

V gene TRBV10-3 combines with J gene TRBJ2-1; TCRdb gives TRBD2 as the D gene, but with no DNA this cannot be confirmed. The CDR3 has 13 amino acids. The germline gives CDR1 ENHRY, CDR2 SYGVKD. The CDR3 sequence: CAILGAWANEQFF.

V and J are TRBV19 and TRBJ2-2; TCRdb outputs TRBD2, but without DNA this stays unchecked. CDR1 and CDR2 (germline): LNHDA, SQIVND (reference sequence). This CDR3 contains 18 residues. The CDR3 spells CASSISPLAGGDTGELFF.

The V and J genes are TRBV6-5 and TRBJ1-4. This CDR3 contains 17 residues. CDR1 and CDR2 from the germline V gene are MNHEY and SVGAGI. The CDR3 region is CASSYSFRVATNEKLFF.

The rearrangement uses TRBV6-2 or TRBV6-3 and TRBJ2-1. The germline V gene has CDR1 MNHEY and CDR2 SVGEGT. The CDR3 length is 16 residues. CDR3 loop: CASSYDVLGSYNEQFF.

This chain links TRBV9 with TRBJ2-1; TCRdb returns TRBD2, unconfirmable since there is no DNA. The length of the CDR3 is 18 residues. CDR1 is SGDLS, CDR2 YYNGEE, per germline. CDR3 in amino acids: CASSVGLGGTSGYNEQFF.